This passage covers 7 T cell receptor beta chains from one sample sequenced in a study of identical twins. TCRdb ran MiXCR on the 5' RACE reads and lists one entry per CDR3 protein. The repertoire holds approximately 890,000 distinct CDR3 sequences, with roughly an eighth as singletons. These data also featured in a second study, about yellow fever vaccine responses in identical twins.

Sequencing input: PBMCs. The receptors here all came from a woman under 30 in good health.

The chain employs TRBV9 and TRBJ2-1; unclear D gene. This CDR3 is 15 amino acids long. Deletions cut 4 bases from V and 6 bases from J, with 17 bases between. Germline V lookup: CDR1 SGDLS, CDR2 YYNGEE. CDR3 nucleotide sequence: TGTGCCAGCAGCCCCCCTCCATATGTGACCAATGAGCAGTTCTTC. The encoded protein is CASSPPPYVTNEQFF. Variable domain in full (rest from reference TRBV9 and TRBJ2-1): DSGVTQTPKHLITATGQRVTLRCSPRSGDLSVYWYQQSLDQGLQFLIQYYNGEERAKGNILERFSAQQFPDLHSELNLSSLELGDSALYFCASSPPPYVTNEQFFGPGTRLTVL.

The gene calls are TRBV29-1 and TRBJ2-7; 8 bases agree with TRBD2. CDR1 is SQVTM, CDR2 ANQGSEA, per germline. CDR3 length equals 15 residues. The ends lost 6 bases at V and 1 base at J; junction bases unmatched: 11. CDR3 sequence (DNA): TGCAGCGTCGGGTTAGGGGTAGCGGGGTCCTACGAGCAGTACTTC. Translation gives CSVGLGVAGSYEQYF.

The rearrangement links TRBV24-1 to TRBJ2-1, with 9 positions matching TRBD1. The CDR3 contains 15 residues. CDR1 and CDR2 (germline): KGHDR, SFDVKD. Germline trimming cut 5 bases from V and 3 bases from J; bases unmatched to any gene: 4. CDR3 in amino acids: CATSASGQGYNEQFF. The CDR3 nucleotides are TGTGCCACCAGTGCTTCGGGACAGGGCTACAATGAGCAGTTCTTC.

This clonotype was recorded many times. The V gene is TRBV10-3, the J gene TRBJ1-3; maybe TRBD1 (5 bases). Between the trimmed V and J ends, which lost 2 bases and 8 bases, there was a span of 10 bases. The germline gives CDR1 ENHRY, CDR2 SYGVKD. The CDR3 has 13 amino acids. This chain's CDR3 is CAISEAGIDTIYF. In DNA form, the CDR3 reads TGTGCCATCAGTGAGGCAGGGATCGACACCATATATTTT.

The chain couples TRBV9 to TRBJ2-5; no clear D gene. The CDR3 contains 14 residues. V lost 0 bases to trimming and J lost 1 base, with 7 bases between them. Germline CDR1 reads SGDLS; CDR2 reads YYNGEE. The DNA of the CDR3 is TGTGCCAGCAGCGTAGGACCTATCCAAGAGACCCAGTACTTC. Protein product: CASSVGPIQETQYF.

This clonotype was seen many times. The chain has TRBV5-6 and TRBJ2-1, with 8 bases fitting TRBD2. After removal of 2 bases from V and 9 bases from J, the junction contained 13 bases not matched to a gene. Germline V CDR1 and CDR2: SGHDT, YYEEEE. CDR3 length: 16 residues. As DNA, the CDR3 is TGTGCCAGCAGCTTCATCATCGGGGGGGCTCCGGGTGAGCAGTTCTTC. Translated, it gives CASSFIIGGAPGEQFF.

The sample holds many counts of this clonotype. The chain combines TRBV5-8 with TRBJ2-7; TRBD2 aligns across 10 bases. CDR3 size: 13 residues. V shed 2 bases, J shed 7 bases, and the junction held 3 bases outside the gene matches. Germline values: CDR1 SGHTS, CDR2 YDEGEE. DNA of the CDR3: TGTGCCAGCAGCTTAGGGGGACTAGCGGAGCAGTACGTC. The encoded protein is CASSLGGLAEQYV.